This is a list of T cell receptor beta chains from one sample in a study of T cell repertoires in cytomegalovirus infection. Via MiXCR, TCRdb re-called the reads, giving one row per CDR3 protein. There are 250,000 to 300,000 distinct CDR3 sequences in the sample; approximately 9.2% occur only once, and roughly 16% lies in the top ten. The sequenced sample was PBMCs. These receptors originate from a human donor in good health (CMV status not recorded). Some clones in this sample may be carry-over from other donors' samples. Each CDR3 is given with its conserved first and last residue. The order of the fields is D gene, J gene, clone size, V gene, CDR3 protein, CDR3 DNA. The D gene is left open where the match is weak. Not all rows give a size; the values are once, few, many and, for expanded clones, a class.

. TRBJ1-1 many TRBV7-9 CASTNSLPLEAFF TGTGCCAGCACCAACTCCCTTCCGTTGGAAGCTTTCTTT
. TRBJ2-7 . TRBV11-2 CASSSQAGYEQYF TGTGCCAGCAGCTCCCAGGCGGGCTACGAGCAGTACTTC
. TRBJ2-7 many TRBV7-2 CASSPNRLTYEQYF TGTGCCAGCAGCCCTAATAGACTAACCTACGAGCAGTACTTC
. TRBJ2-7 . TRBV20-1 CSARVLRGLTSYEQYF TGCAGTGCTAGAGTGTTGAGGGGACTGACTTCCTACGAGCAGTACTTC
. TRBJ2-6 few TRBV27 CASSSGLLANVLTF TGTGCCAGCAGTTCGGGATTATTAGCGAACGTCCTGACTTTC
. TRBJ2-7 many TRBV7-2 CASSTGSYEQYF TGTGCCAGCAGCACCGGCTCCTACGAGCAGTACTTC
. TRBJ1-1 many TRBV18 CASQGGINTNTEAFF TGTGCCAGCCAAGGGGGGATTAACACGAACACTGAAGCTTTCTTT
. TRBJ2-6 . TRBV29-1 CSVPDERAGANVLTF TGCAGCGTTCCGGACGAAAGGGCTGGGGCCAACGTCCTGACTTTC
TRBD2 TRBJ2-5 . TRBV6-5 CASSAAGKGETQYF TGTGCCAGCAGTGCAGCGGGGAAGGGAGAGACCCAGTACTTC
TRBD1 TRBJ1-6 many TRBV7-2 CASSITRGNNSPLHF TGTGCCAGCAGCATTACCAGGGGGAATAATTCACCCCTCCACTTT
. TRBJ1-5 few TRBV6-2/TRBV6-3 CASSGQTANQPQHF TGTGCCAGCTCCGGACAGACCGCCAATCAGCCCCAGCATTTT
TRBD1 TRBJ1-2 many TRBV28 CASSLGTGGSDGYTF TGTGCCAGCAGTTTAGGGACAGGGGGCTCGGATGGCTACACCTTC
TRBD2 TRBJ2-3 many TRBV6-1 CASTWRATGGGGLGTDTQYF TGTGCCAGCACCTGGAGGGCCACGGGGGGGGGTGGTCTGGGCACAGATACGCAGTATTTT
. TRBJ2-7 . TRBV5-1 CASSSFGSYEQYF TGCGCCAGCAGTTCCTTCGGATCCTACGAGCAGTACTTC
TRBD2 TRBJ2-3 many TRBV7-2 CASSHATGTSGTTPFF TGTGCCAGCAGCCATGCCACCGGGACTAGCGGAACCACGCCATTTTTT
TRBD1 TRBJ1-1 many TRBV7-2 CASSLALEGTGAGTEAFF TGTGCCAGCAGCTTAGCCTTAGAAGGGACAGGGGCGGGAACTGAAGCTTTCTTT
. TRBJ1-3 . TRBV7-2 CASSPTTVSSGNTIYF TGTGCCAGCAGCCCTACGACAGTGAGCTCTGGAAACACCATATATTTT
. TRBJ1-2 few TRBV28 CASTSLRGYTF TGTGCCAGCACTTCCTTAAGGGGCTACACCTTC
. TRBJ2-1 few TRBV20-1 CSASYFSQAYNEQFF TGCAGTGCTAGCTACTTCTCCCAAGCCTACAATGAGCAGTTCTTC
. TRBJ1-2 few TRBV28 CASSSSGPYGYTF TGTGCCAGCAGTTCCTCAGGGCCCTATGGCTACACCTTC
TRBD1 TRBJ1-1 . TRBV28 CASRGQGPEAFF TGTGCCAGCCGCGGACAGGGACCTGAAGCTTTCTTT
. TRBJ1-1 many TRBV19 CASSRGSLMTEAFF TGCGCCAGTAGCCGGGGGAGCCTGATGACTGAAGCTTTCTTT
. TRBJ2-5 many TRBV7-2 CASSRGPAKETQYF TGTGCCAGCAGCCGGGGACCTGCAAAAGAGACCCAGTACTTC
. TRBJ1-2 few TRBV25-1 CASSEYRGYTF TGTGCCAGCAGTGAATATAGGGGCTACACCTTC
TRBD2 TRBJ2-3 many TRBV7-9 CASSESGGVTDTQYF TGTGCCAGCAGCGAGAGCGGGGGGGTCACAGATACGCAGTATTTT
. TRBJ2-7 many TRBV7-2 CASSSDLSYEQYF TGTGCCAGCAGCTCGGACTTATCCTACGAGCAGTACTTC
TRBD1 TRBJ2-1 . TRBV19 CASKLGGFSSYNEQFF TGTGCCAGTAAACTAGGGGGCTTTAGCTCCTACAATGAGCAGTTCTTC
TRBD2 TRBJ2-3 many TRBV7-2 CASSFGGRSTDTQYF TGTGCCAGCAGCTTCGGCGGGAGAAGCACAGATACGCAGTATTTT
. TRBJ1-2 many TRBV19 CASNTRDKFYGYTF TGTGCCAGTAACACCCGGGACAAGTTCTATGGCTACACCTTC
TRBD2 TRBJ2-7 many TRBV15 CATSRGGTSGHSYEQYF TGTGCCACCAGCAGAGGAGGGACTAGCGGGCACTCCTACGAGCAGTACTTC
TRBD2 TRBJ2-1 few TRBV20-1 CSARGPLGREGSEQFF TGCAGTGCTAGAGGACCCCTAGGGCGGGAGGGATCTGAGCAGTTCTTC
. TRBJ2-4 many TRBV7-2 CASSIQSAGSLAKNIQYF TGTGCCAGCAGCATCCAGTCGGCAGGTAGCCTAGCCAAAAACATTCAGTACTTC
. TRBJ1-1 . TRBV6-2/TRBV6-3 CASSYNRGTEAFF TGTGCCAGCAGTTACAATAGGGGGACTGAAGCTTTCTTT
. TRBJ2-3 . TRBV12-5 CASGLSGDTQYF TGTGCTAGTGGCCTCTCCGGGGATACGCAGTATTTT
. TRBJ1-1 few TRBV6-2/TRBV6-3 CASRRTAEAFF TGTGCCAGCAGGCGGACAGCTGAAGCTTTCTTT
. TRBJ1-1 few TRBV7-9 CASSSVAAANTEAFF TGTGCCAGCAGCTCCGTAGCGGCGGCGAACACTGAAGCTTTCTTT